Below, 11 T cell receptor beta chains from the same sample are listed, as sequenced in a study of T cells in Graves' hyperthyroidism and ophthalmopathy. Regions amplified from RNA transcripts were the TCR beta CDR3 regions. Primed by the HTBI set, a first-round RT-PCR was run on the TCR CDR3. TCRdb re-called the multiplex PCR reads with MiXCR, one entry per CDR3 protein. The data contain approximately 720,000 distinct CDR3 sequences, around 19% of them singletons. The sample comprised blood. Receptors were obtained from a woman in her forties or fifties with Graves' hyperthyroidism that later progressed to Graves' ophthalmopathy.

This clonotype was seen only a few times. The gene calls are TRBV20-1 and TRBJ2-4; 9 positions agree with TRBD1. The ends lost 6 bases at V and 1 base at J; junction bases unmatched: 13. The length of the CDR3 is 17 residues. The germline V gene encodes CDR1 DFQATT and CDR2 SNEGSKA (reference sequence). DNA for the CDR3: TGCAGTGCAGCAGGACAGGGGTGGAATGTGGCCAAAAACATTCAGTACTTC. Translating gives CSAAGQGWNVAKNIQYF.

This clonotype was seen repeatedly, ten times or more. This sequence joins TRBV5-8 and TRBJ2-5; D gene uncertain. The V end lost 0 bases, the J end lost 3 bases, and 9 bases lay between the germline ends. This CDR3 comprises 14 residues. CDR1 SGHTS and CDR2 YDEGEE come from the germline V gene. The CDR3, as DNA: TGTGCCAGCAGCTTGGTGGGTAGAGAAGAGACCCAGTACTTC. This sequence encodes CASSLVGREETQYF.

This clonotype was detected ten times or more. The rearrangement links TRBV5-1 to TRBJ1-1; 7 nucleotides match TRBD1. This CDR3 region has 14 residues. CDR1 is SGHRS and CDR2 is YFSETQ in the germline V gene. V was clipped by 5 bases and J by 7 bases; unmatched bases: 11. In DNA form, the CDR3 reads TGCGCCAGCAGTCACACCGGGACAGAGCGTGAAGCTTTCTTT. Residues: CASSHTGTEREAFF.

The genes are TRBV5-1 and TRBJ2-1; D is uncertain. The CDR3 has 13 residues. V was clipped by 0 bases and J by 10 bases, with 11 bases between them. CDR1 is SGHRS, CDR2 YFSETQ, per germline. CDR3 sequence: CASSLEGYGEQFF. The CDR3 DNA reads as TGCGCCAGCAGCTTGGAAGGTTACGGGGAGCAGTTCTTC.

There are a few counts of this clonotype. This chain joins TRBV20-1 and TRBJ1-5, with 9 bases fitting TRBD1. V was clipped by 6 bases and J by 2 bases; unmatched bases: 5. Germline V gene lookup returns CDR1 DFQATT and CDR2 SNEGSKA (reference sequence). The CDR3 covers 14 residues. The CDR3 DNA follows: TGCAGTGCCACAGGGGGCTTGGGCAATCAGCCCCAGCATTTT. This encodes CSATGGLGNQPQHF.

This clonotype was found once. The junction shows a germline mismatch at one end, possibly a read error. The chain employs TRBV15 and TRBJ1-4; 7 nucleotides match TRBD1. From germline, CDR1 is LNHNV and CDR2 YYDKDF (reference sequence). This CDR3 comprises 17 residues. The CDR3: CATSRPSTGANNEKLFF. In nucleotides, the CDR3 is TGCGCCACCAGCAGACCATCAACAGGGGCTAATAATGAAAAACTGTTTTTT. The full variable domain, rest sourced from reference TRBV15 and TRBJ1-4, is DAMVIQNPRYQVTQFGKPVTLSCSQTLNHNVMYWYQQKSSQAPKLLFHYYDKDFNNEADTPDNFQSRRPNTSFCFLDIRSPGLGDTAMYLCATSRPSTGANNEKLFFGSGTQLSVL.

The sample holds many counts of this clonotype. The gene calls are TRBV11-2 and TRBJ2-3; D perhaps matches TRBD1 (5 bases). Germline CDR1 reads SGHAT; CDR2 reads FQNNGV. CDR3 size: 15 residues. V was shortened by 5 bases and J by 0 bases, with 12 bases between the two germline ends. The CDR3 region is CASSKRGPSTDTQYF. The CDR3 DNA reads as TGTGCCAGCAGCAAAAGGGGCCCTAGCACAGATACGCAGTATTTT.

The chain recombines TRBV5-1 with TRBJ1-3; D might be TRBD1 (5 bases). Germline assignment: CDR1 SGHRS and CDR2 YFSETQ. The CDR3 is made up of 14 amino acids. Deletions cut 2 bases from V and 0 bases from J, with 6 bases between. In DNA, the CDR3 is TGCGCCAGCAGCTTACAGGTCTCTGGAAACACCATATATTTT. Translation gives CASSLQVSGNTIYF.

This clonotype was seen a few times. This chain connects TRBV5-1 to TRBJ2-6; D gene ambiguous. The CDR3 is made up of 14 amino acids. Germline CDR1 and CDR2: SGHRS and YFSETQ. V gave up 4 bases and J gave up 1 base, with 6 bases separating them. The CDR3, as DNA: TGCGCCAGCAGCCAACCATCTGGGGCCAACGTCCTGACTTTC. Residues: CASSQPSGANVLTF.

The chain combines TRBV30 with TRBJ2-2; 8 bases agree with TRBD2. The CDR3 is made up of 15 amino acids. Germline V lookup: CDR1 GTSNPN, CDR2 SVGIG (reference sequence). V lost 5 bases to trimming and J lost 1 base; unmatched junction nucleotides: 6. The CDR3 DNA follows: TGTGCCTGGCTTCTAGCGGGTGTGAACACCGGGGAGCTGTTTTTT. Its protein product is CAWLLAGVNTGELFF.

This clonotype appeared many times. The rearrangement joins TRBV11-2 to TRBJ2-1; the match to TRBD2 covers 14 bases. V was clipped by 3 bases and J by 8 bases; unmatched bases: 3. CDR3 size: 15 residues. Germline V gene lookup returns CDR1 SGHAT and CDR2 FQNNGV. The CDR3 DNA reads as TGTGCCAGCAGCTTTGGGACTAGCGGGGGTTATGAGCAGTTCTTC. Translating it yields CASSFGTSGGYEQFF.